This T cell receptor (beta chain) was identified in a study of T cell repertoires in cytomegalovirus infection. Study as a whole: CMV epitopes in the study were HLA-C-restricted (recently identified) and HLA-B-restricted (well studied).

This CDR3 has 14 residues. V lost 6 bases and J lost 3, with 12 bases in between. Per germline, CDR1 MNHNY and CDR2 SVGAGI (reference sequence). MiXCR was run by TCRdb on the reads, yielding one entry per CDR3 protein. Of about a million distinct CDR3 sequences in the sample, under 40% were seen once. This clonotype has more than one count but fewer than ten. Its antigen is undetermined. Specimen: cultured CD8+ T cells from PBMCs, collected from culture after CMV antigen stimulation. This receptor was taken from a human donor in good health (CMV status not recorded). Some clones in this sample may be carry-over from other donors' samples. The chain combines TRBV6-6 with TRBJ1-5; a weak D match, TRBD1 (5 bases). CDR3 region: CASSLKGTNQPQHF. The CDR3 region has the DNA TGTGCCAGCAGCCTCAAAGGGACCAATCAGCCCCAGCATTTT.